The present TCR beta chain was sequenced within a study of blood T cells in healthy people across ages. Points from the study as a whole: Estimated diversity that came from one million T cells was considered an underestimate. Compared with aged donors, long-lived donors showed fewer expanded clones, suggesting selection.

A word on this clonotype: Its antigen is not known. One junction end does not reproduce the germline sequence, and a read error may be involved.

Germline V lookup: CDR1 MNHEY, CDR2 SMNVEV (reference sequence). The length of the CDR3 is 15 residues. A sample-barcoded 5' primer and a J-beta primer mix were used in a second PCR of roughly 6 to 11 cycles. A 12-random-nucleotide template-switch adaptor tagged each cDNA molecule. TCRdb reprocessed the 5' RACE reads via MiXCR and lists one record per CDR3 protein. The table records approximately 730,000 distinct CDR3 sequences, 43% of them present only once. The sample was blood. V gene TRBV27 combines with J gene TRBJ1-1; 7 nucleotides align to TRBD1. The clonotype was recovered from a woman between 55 and 75 years old in good health. The CDR3 region has the DNA TGTGCCAGCAGTTCCGATCCGGGACAGAATCCTGATGCTTTCTTT. This translates into CASSSDPGQNPDAFF.